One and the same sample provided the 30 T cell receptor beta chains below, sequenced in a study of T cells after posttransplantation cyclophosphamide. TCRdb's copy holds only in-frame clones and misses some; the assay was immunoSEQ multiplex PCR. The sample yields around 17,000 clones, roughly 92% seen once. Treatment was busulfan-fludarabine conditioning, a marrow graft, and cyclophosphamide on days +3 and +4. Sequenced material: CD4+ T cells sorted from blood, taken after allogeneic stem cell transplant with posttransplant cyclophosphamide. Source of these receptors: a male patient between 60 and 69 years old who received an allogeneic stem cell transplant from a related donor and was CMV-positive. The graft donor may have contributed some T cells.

The CDR3 region has the DNA TGTGCCATCAGGGGTGGGGGGTCCTACGAGCAGTACTTC. This gives the protein CAIRGGGSYEQYF. The chain links TRBV10-3 to TRBJ2-7, with D possibly TRBD2 on 6 matching bases. The CDR3 length is 13 residues. Trimming took off 6 bases at V and 1 base at J, with 10 bases between the two ends. Germline values: CDR1 ENHRY, CDR2 SYGVKD.

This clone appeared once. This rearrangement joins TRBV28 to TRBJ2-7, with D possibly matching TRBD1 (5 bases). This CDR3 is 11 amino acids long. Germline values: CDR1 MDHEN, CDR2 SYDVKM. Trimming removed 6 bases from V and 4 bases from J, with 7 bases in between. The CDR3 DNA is TGTGCCAGCAGCGCAGGGTACGAGCAGTACTTC. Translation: CASSAGYEQYF.

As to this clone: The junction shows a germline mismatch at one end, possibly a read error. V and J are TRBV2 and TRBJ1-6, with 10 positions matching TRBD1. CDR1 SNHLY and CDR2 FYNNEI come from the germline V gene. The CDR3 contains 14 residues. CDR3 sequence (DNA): TGTGCCAGCAGGGAAGGGACAGGGGCCGCACCCCTCCACTTT. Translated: CASREGTGAAPLHF.

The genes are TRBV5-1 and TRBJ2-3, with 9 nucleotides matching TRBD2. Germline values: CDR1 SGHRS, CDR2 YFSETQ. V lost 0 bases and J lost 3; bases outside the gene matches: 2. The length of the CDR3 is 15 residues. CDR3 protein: CASSLVSGGTDTQYF. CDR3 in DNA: TGCGCCAGCAGCTTGGTTAGCGGGGGAACAGATACGCAGTATTTT.

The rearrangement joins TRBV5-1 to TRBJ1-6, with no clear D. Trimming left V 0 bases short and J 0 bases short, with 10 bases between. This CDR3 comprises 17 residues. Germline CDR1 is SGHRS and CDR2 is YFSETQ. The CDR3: CASSLGGVSSYNSPLHF. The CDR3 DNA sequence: TGCGCCAGCAGCTTGGGGGGAGTGAGCTCCTATAATTCACCCCTCCACTTT.

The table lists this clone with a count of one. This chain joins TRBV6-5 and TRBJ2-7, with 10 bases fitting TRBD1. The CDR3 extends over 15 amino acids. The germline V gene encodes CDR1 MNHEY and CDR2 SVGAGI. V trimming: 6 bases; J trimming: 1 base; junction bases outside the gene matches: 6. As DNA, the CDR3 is TGTGCCAGCAGATCCACGGGACAGGGGTCCTACGAGCAGTACTTC. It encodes CASRSTGQGSYEQYF.

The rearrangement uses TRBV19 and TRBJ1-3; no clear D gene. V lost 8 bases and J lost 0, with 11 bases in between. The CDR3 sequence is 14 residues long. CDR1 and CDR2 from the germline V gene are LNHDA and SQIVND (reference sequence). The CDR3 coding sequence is TGTGCCAGTTTCCACGGGTCCTCTGGAAACACCATATATTTT. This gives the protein CASFHGSSGNTIYF.

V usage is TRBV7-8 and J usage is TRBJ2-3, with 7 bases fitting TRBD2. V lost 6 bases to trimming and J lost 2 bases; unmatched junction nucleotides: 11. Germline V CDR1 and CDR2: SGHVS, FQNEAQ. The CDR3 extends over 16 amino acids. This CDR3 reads CASRGDWRGNTDTQYF. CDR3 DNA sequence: TGTGCCAGCAGAGGGGACTGGCGGGGGAACACAGATACGCAGTATTTT.

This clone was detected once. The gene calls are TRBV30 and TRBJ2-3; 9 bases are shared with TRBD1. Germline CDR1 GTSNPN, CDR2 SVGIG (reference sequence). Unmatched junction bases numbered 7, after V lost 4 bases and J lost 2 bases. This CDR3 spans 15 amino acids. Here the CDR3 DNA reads TGTGCCTGGAACAGGGGGCTCCCCTTCACAGATACGCAGTATTTT. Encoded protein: CAWNRGLPFTDTQYF.

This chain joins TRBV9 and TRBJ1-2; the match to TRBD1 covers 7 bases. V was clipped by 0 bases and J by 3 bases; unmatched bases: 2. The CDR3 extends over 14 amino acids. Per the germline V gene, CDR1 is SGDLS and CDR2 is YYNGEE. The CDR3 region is CASSVGTGDYGYTF. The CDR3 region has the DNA TGTGCCAGCAGCGTAGGCACAGGGGACTATGGCTACACCTTC. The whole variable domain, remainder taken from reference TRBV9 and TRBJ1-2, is DSGVTQTPKHLITATGQRVTLRCSPRSGDLSVYWYQQSLDQGLQFLIQYYNGEERAKGNILERFSAQQFPDLHSELNLSSLELGDSALYFCASSVGTGDYGYTFGSGTRLTVV.

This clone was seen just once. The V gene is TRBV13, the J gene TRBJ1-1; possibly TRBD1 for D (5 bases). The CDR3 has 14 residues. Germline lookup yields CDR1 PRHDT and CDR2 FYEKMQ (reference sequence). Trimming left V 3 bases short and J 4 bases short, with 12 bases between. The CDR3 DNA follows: TGTGCCAGCAGCTTCGTGGGGGGAGGCACTGAAGCTTTCTTT. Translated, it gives CASSFVGGGTEAFF. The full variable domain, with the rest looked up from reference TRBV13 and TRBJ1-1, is AAGVIQSPRHLIKEKRETATLKCYPIPRHDTVYWYQQGPGQDPQFLISFYEKMQSDKGSIPDRFSAQQFSDYHSELNMSSLELGDSALYFCASSFVGGGTEAFFGQGTRLTVV.

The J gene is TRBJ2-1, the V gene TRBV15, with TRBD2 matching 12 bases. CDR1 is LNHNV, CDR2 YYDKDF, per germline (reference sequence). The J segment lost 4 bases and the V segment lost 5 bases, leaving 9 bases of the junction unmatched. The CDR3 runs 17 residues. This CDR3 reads CATSGPSGGATYNEQFF. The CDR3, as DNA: TGTGCCACCAGCGGGCCTAGCGGGGGGGCCACATACAATGAGCAGTTCTTC.

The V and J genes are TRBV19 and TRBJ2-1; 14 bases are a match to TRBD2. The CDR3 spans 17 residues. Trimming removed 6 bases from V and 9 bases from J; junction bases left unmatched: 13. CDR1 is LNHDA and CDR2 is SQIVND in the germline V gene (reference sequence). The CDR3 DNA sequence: TGTGCCAGTAGAGGGGGAGGGACTAGCGGGGGCGGCGGTGAGCAGTTCTTC. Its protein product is CASRGGGTSGGGGEQFF. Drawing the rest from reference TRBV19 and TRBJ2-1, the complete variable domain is DGGITQSPKYLFRKEGQNVTLSCEQNLNHDAMYWYRQDPGQGLRLIYYSQIVNDFQKGDIAEGYSVSREKKESFPLTVTSAQKNPTAFYLCASRGGGTSGGGGEQFFGPGTRLTVL.

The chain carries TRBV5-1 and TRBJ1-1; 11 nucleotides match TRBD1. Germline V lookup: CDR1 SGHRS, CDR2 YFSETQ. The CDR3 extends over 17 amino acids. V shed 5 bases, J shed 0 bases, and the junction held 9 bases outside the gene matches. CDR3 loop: CASRPGTGGTMNTEAFF. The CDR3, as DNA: TGCGCCAGCAGACCCGGGACAGGGGGTACCATGAACACTGAAGCTTTCTTT. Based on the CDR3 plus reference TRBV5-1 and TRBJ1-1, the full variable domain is KAGVTQTPRYLIKTRGQQVTLSCSPISGHRSVSWYQQTPGQGLQFLFEYFSETQRNKGNFPGRFSGRQFSNSRSEMNVSTLELGDSALYLCASRPGTGGTMNTEAFFGQGTRLTVV.

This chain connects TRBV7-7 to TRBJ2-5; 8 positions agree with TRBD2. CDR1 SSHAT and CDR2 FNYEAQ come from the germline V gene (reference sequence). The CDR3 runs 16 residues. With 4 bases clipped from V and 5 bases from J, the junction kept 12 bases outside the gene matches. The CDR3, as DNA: TGTGCCAGCAGCTCCCACCCCCAGCGGGGGATGGAGACCCAGTACTTC. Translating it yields CASSSHPQRGMETQYF.

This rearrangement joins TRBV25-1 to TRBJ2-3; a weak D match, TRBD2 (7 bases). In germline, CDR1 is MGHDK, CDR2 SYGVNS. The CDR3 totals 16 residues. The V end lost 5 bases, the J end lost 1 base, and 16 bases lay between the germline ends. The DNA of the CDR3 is TGTGCCAGCAGTCCCAGACCGGGGGGCGGCACAGATACGCAGTATTTT. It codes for CASSPRPGGGTDTQYF.

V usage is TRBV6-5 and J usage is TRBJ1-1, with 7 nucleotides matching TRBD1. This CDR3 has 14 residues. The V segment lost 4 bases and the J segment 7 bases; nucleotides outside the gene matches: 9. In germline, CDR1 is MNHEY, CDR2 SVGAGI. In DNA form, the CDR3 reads TGTGCCAGCAGTTCACGATTAGGGGACAGTGAAGCTTTCTTT. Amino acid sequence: CASSSRLGDSEAFF.

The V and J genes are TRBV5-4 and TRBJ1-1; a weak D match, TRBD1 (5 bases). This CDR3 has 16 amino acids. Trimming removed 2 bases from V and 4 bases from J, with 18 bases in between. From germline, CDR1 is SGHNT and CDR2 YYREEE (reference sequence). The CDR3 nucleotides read TGTGCCAGCAGCTTTGGTGGCGCCGCCGGGGGCACTGAAGCTTTCTTT. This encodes CASSFGGAAGGTEAFF.

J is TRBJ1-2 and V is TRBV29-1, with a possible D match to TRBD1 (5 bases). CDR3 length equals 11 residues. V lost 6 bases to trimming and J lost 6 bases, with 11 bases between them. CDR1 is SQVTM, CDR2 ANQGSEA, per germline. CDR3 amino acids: CSVAGRDGYTF. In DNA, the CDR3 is TGCAGCGTGGCAGGCAGGGATGGCTACACCTTC. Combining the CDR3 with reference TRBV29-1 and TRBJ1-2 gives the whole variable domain SAVISQKPSRDICQRGTSLTIQCQVDSQVTMMFWYRQQPGQSLTLIATANQGSEATYESGFVIDKFPISRPNLTFSTLTVSNMSPEDSSIYLCSVAGRDGYTFGSGTRLTVV.

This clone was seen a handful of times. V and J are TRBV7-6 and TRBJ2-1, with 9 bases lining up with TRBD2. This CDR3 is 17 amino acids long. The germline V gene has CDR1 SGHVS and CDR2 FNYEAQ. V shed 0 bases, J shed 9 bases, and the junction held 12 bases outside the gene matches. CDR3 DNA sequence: TGTGCCAGCAGCTTAGCGCATACGACTAGCGGTACGGGTGAGCAGTTCTTC. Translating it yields CASSLAHTTSGTGEQFF.

The CDR3 sequence: CASSLDRGRNYGYTF. The CDR3 DNA sequence: TGTGCCAGCAGCTTGGACAGGGGAAGGAACTATGGCTACACCTTC. V usage is TRBV7-2 and J usage is TRBJ1-2; 9 bases match TRBD1. V was clipped by 3 bases and J by 2 bases; unmatched bases: 4. Germline V CDR1 and CDR2: SGHTA, FQGNSA. The CDR3 is 15 residues long. Together with reference TRBV7-2 and TRBJ1-2, the CDR3 gives the full variable domain: GAGVSQSPSNKVTEKGKDVELRCDPISGHTALYWYRQSLGQGLEFLIYFQGNSAPDKSGLPSDRFSAERTGGSVSTLTIQRTQQEDSAVYLCASSLDRGRNYGYTFGSGTRLTVV.

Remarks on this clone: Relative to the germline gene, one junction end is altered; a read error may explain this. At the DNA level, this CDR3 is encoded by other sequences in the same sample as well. CDR3: CASSLAVQETQYF. CDR3 nucleotides: TGTGCTAGCAGCCTAGCGGTACAAGAGACCCAGTACTTC. V usage is TRBV7-3 and J usage is TRBJ2-5, with 7 bases that match TRBD2. Per the germline V gene, CDR1 is SGHTA and CDR2 is FQGTGA. This CDR3 region has 13 residues.

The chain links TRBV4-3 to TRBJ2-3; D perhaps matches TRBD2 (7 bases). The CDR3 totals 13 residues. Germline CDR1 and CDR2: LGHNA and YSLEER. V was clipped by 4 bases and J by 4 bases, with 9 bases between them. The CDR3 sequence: CASSRGGADTQYF. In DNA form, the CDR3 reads TGCGCCAGCAGCCGGGGGGGCGCAGATACGCAGTATTTT.

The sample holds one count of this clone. The CDR3 region is CAISEGGVGNTEAFF. In nucleotides, the CDR3 is TGTGCCATCAGTGAGGGGGGCGTGGGGAACACTGAAGCTTTCTTT. The genes are TRBV10-3 and TRBJ1-1; perhaps TRBD1 as D (6 bases). The ends were cut back, 2 bases at V and 1 base at J, with 11 bases in the middle. CDR1 and CDR2 from the germline V gene are ENHRY and SYGVKD. The CDR3 runs to 15 residues.

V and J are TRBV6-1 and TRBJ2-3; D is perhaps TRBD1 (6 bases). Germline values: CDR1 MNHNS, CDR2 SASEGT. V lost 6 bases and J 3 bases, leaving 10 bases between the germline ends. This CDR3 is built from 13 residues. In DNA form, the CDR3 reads TGTGCCAGCAGCCCTGGGACAACAGATACGCAGTATTTT. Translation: CASSPGTTDTQYF.

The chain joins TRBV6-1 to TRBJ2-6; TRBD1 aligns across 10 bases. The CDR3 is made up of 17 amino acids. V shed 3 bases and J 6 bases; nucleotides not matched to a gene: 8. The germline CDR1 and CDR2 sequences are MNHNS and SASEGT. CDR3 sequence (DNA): TGTGCCAGCAGTGATGGGACAGGGGTAACTGAGGCCAACGTCCTGACTTTC. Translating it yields CASSDGTGVTEANVLTF.

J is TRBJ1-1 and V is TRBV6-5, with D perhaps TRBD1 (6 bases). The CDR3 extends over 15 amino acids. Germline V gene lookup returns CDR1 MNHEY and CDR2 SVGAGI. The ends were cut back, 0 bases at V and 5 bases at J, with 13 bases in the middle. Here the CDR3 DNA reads TGTGCCAGCAGTTACTCTCAGGGGCGGATAACTGAAGCTTTCTTT. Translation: CASSYSQGRITEAFF.

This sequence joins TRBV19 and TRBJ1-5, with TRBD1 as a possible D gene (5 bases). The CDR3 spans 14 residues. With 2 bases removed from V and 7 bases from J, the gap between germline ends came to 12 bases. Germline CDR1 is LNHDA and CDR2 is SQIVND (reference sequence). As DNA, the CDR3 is TGTGCCAGTAGTATAAGCGGGGGTCAGCAGCCCCAGCATTTT. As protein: CASSISGGQQPQHF.

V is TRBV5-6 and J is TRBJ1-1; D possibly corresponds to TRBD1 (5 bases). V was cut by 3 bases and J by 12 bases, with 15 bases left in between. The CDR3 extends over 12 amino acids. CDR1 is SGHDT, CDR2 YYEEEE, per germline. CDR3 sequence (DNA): TGTGCCAGCAGCTACGGGCCCCAGGGAACTTTCTTT. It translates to CASSYGPQGTFF.

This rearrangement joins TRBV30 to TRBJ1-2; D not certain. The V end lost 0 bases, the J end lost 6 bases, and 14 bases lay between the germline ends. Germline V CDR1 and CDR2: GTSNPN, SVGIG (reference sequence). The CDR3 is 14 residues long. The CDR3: CAWSVLNSGDGYTF. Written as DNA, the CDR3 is TGTGCCTGGAGTGTACTGAATAGTGGTGATGGCTACACCTTC.